This T cell receptor beta chain was identified in a study of tumor-infiltrating lymphocytes in localized non-small cell lung cancer. Overall study: Each patient gave resected tumor and non-adjacent uninvolved lung tissue.

This clone occurred a few times. Its antigen remains unknown. This CDR3 region has 13 residues. V was pared by 0 bases and J by 2 bases, with 4 bases between. The V gene's germline CDR1 is SGHNT and CDR2 YYREEE (reference sequence). This table comes from immunoSEQ multiplex PCR, and its TCRdb copy is limited to in-frame clones, with some not included. The sample yields 13,000 to 15,000 clones, about four fifths seen once. Study observations and caveats: TCR sequencing covered a subset of patients with enough tissue. T-cell fraction did not differ between immunotypes IM1 and IM2. Recurrence-free survival showed no association with tumor T-cell fraction.

The TCR originated in a human donor with non-small cell lung cancer. Sequences were obtained from lung tumor tissue. The rearrangement uses TRBV5-4 and TRBJ2-3; D gene ambiguous. CDR3 nucleotide sequence: TGTGCCAGCAGCTTGGTCTTCACAGATACGCAGTATTTT. Protein product: CASSLVFTDTQYF.